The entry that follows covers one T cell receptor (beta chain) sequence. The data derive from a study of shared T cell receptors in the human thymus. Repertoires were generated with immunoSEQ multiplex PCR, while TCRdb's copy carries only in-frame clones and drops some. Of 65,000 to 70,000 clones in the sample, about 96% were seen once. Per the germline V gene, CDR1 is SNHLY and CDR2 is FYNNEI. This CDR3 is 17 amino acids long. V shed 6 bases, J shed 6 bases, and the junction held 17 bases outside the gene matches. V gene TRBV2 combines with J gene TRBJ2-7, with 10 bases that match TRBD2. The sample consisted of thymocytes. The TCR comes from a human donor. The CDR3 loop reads CASREGLALFLRSEQYF. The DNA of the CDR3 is TGTGCCAGCAGAGAGGGACTAGCGCTATTCCTCCGTTCCGAGCAGTACTTC.